This passage covers 18 T cell receptor beta chains from one sample sequenced in a study of T cells in Graves' hyperthyroidism and ophthalmopathy (dated by TCRdb to about 2019). Library preparation employed multiplex PCR. Instrument on record: Illumina HiSeq 2000. The TCR beta CDR3 regions were amplified from RNA transcripts. A first-round RT-PCR of the TCR CDR3 used the HTBI primer set with the Qiagen OneStep RT-PCR kit. Using fastp trimming at Q25 and MiXCR clonotype assembly, TCRdb reanalyzed the public sequencing data and kept in-frame beta chains. Records with the same CDR3 protein are collapsed into one entry carrying the most frequent genes and DNA. The sample data list roughly 510,000 distinct CDR3 sequences, and about 20% of these were observed just once. 26% of the sample lies in the top ten. The specimen was blood. These receptors were obtained from a man aged 18 to 35 with Graves' hyperthyroidism.

This clonotype was seen ten or more times. The chain combines TRBV2 with TRBJ2-7; D remains ambiguous. Trimming took off 8 bases at V and 1 base at J, with 6 bases between the two ends. CDR1 and CDR2 from the germline V gene are SNHLY and FYNNEI. The CDR3 covers 11 residues. CDR3 bases: TGTGCCAGCGCAGGATCCTACGAGCAGTACTTC. It is translated as CASAGSYEQYF.

The table lists this clonotype with many counts. This chain connects TRBV6-1 to TRBJ2-7, with 9 bases aligning to TRBD1. The germline gives CDR1 MNHNS, CDR2 SASEGT. The CDR3 length is 15 residues. V lost 6 bases to trimming and J lost 4 bases; unmatched junction nucleotides: 10. CDR3 region: CASSIPGQGWYEQYF. CDR3 coding DNA: TGTGCCAGCAGCATACCGGGACAGGGCTGGTACGAGCAGTACTTC.

There are many counts of this clonotype. V is TRBV28 and J is TRBJ1-1; TRBD1 might be the D (5 bases). There are 14 residues in the CDR3. The V end was cut by 8 bases, the J end by 0 bases, with 13 bases between. Germline V lookup: CDR1 MDHEN, CDR2 SYDVKM. The CDR3 DNA is TGTGCCAGCGACGACAGTATCATGAACACTGAAGCTTTCTTT. It yields the protein CASDDSIMNTEAFF.

This clonotype was observed many times. The chain links TRBV12-3 or TRBV12-4 to TRBJ2-5, with D perhaps matching TRBD1 (5 bases). This CDR3 is 16 amino acids long. V lost 0 bases and J 5 bases, leaving 16 bases between the germline ends. DNA for the CDR3: TGTGCCAGCAGTTTAGCCGATCCAGGCAAGGGGGAGACCCAGTACTTC. As protein: CASSLADPGKGETQYF.

This chain joins TRBV28 and TRBJ2-5; 7 positions match TRBD1. The J segment lost 7 bases and the V segment lost 6 bases, leaving 11 bases of the junction unmatched. CDR3 size: 14 residues. CDR1 is MDHEN, CDR2 SYDVKM, per germline. CDR3 coding DNA: TGTGCCAGCAGACCCGTCGGACAGGTCTGGACCCAGTACTTC. Its translation is CASRPVGQVWTQYF.

This chain connects TRBV19 to TRBJ2-6, with 9 nucleotides matching TRBD1. This CDR3 has 17 residues. J lost 0 bases, V lost 5 bases, and 5 bases had no gene match. Germline CDR1 and CDR2: LNHDA and SQIVND (reference sequence). CDR3 in amino acids: CASSPRTGVSGANVLTF. The CDR3 DNA follows: TGTGCCAGTAGTCCTAGGACAGGGGTCTCTGGGGCCAACGTCCTGACTTTC. The complete variable domain, with remaining parts taken from reference TRBV19 and TRBJ2-6, reads DGGITQSPKYLFRKEGQNVTLSCEQNLNHDAMYWYRQDPGQGLRLIYYSQIVNDFQKGDIAEGYSVSREKKESFPLTVTSAQKNPTAFYLCASSPRTGVSGANVLTFGAGSRLTVL.

The sample holds many counts of this clonotype. This rearrangement joins TRBV11-2 to TRBJ2-5; D tentatively reads TRBD1 or TRBD2 (5 bases each). The V end was cut by 0 bases, the J end by 3 bases, with 14 bases between. The V gene's germline CDR1 is SGHAT and CDR2 FQNNGV. This CDR3 is 16 amino acids long. CDR3 in amino acids: CASSLEWGGLKETQYF. CDR3 sequence (DNA): TGTGCCAGCAGCTTAGAGTGGGGCGGGCTAAAAGAGACCCAGTACTTC.

This clonotype was picked up many times. This chain connects TRBV12-3 or TRBV12-4 to TRBJ2-7; no reliable D call. Trimming shortened V by 2 bases and J by 5 bases, and 10 bases separated the two germline ends. CDR3 length: 13 amino acids. The CDR3 nucleotides read TGTGCCAGCAGTTTAATAGATGCGGACGAGCAGTACTTC. This gives the protein CASSLIDADEQYF.

This clonotype was recorded at least ten times. Here the CDR3 reads CASSFRGQQYF. DNA of the CDR3: TGTGCCAGCAGCTTCAGGGGGCAACAGTACTTC. This chain connects TRBV7-8 to TRBJ2-7; 8 bases are shared with TRBD1. This CDR3 has 11 residues. V shed 3 bases, J shed 10 bases, and the junction held 2 bases outside the gene matches. Per germline, CDR1 SGHVS and CDR2 FQNEAQ. The full variable domain, its missing parts supplied by reference TRBV7-8 and TRBJ2-7, is GAGVSQSPRYKVAKRGQDVALRCDPISGHVSLFWYQQALGQGPEFLTYFQNEAQLDKSGLPSDRFFAERPEGSVSTLKIQRTQQEDSAVYLCASSFRGQQYFGPGTRLTVT.

Comments on this clonotype: A much larger clone differs from this one at a single base, so this may be a read error. A read error is likely, as this CDR3 ends without the conserved phenylalanine or tryptophan. The chain couples TRBV19 to TRBJ1-5; 7 nucleotides align to TRBD1. Unmatched junction bases numbered 8, after V lost 10 bases and J lost 8 bases. CDR1 and CDR2 from the germline V gene are LNHDA and SQIVND (reference sequence). The CDR3 sequence is 12 residues long. In DNA form, the CDR3 reads TGTGCCACCAGACAGGGTTGGGAGCCCCAGCATGTT. This sequence encodes CATRQGWEPQHV.

Ten or more counts support this clonotype. This chain connects TRBV20-1 to TRBJ1-2, with D unresolved. The V end lost 0 bases, the J end lost 3 bases, and 8 bases lay between the germline ends. CDR3 length: 13 residues. CDR1 and CDR2 from the germline V gene are DFQATT and SNEGSKA (reference sequence). For the CDR3, the DNA is TGCAGTGCTAGAGATCTCCTGTACTATGGCTACACCTTC. This sequence encodes CSARDLLYYGYTF.

Ten or more counts support this clonotype. The chain recombines TRBV24-1 with TRBJ1-2; tentative D call: TRBD1 (5 bases). V lost 5 bases and J 5 bases, leaving 8 bases between the germline ends. The CDR3 length is 12 residues. The germline CDR1 and CDR2 sequences are KGHDR and SFDVKD. The CDR3 DNA is TGTGCCACCAGTGCGGGGGGGTATGGCTACACCTTC. Its protein product is CATSAGGYGYTF.

This clonotype was recorded at least ten times. The chain combines TRBV5-1 with TRBJ1-2; D perhaps matches TRBD1 (6 bases). This CDR3 has 14 residues. Trimming shortened V by 3 bases and J by 0 bases, and 9 bases separated the two germline ends. CDR1 is SGHRS and CDR2 is YFSETQ in the germline V gene. CDR3 DNA: TGCGCCAGCAGCTCGGACAGCGCTAACTATGGCTACACCTTC. It codes for CASSSDSANYGYTF.

This clonotype was recorded a few times. The chain employs TRBV5-6 and TRBJ1-2; tentative D call: TRBD1 (6 bases). The ends were cut back, 3 bases at V and 2 bases at J, with 11 bases in the middle. This CDR3 is built from 14 residues. Germline CDR1 and CDR2: SGHDT and YYEEEE. CDR3 coding DNA: TGTGCCAGCAGCTACCAGGGGTTGAACTATGGCTACACCTTC. Translating gives CASSYQGLNYGYTF. Full variable domain (remainder filled in from reference TRBV5-6 and TRBJ1-2): DAGVTQSPTHLIKTRGQQVTLRCSPKSGHDTVSWYQQALGQGPQFIFQYYEEEERQRGNFPDRFSGHQFPNYSSELNVNALLLGDSALYLCASSYQGLNYGYTFGSGTRLTVV.

In its sample, this clonotype was seen many times. The chain links TRBV11-2 to TRBJ2-7, with TRBD1 identical over 9 bases. The CDR3 covers 15 residues. With V trimmed by 3 bases and J by 6 bases, 9 bases remained unmatched. Per germline, CDR1 SGHAT and CDR2 FQNNGV. The CDR3 DNA reads as TGTGCCAGCAGCTTCTCCGGGACAGGGAGTCTCGAGCAGTACTTC. It translates to CASSFSGTGSLEQYF.

The rearrangement links TRBV30 to TRBJ1-3; D perhaps matches TRBD1 (6 bases). The CDR3 runs 13 residues. Germline CDR1 is GTSNPN and CDR2 is SVGIG (reference sequence). The V end lost 3 bases, the J end lost 1 base, and 7 bases lay between the germline ends. The CDR3 nucleotides read TGTGCCTGGAGAGGGGGATCTGGAAACACCATATATTTT. Residues: CAWRGGSGNTIYF.

This clonotype has just a few counts. The rearrangement links TRBV4-2 to TRBJ2-5; a possible D gene is TRBD1 (6 bases). The CDR3 length is 14 residues. Per the germline V gene, CDR1 is LGHNA and CDR2 is YNFKEQ. With 0 bases removed from V and 5 bases from J, the gap between germline ends came to 10 bases. CDR3 sequence (DNA): TGTGCCAGCAGCCAAGAGACAGGACGGGAGACCCAGTACTTC. Amino acids: CASSQETGRETQYF.

The rearrangement links TRBV29-1 to TRBJ2-7; D not certain. V gave up 1 base and J gave up 0 bases, with 4 bases separating them. The CDR3 extends over 12 amino acids. The V gene's germline CDR1 is SQVTM and CDR2 ANQGSEA. This CDR3 is CSVEVDSYEQYF. CDR3 DNA sequence: TGCAGCGTTGAAGTGGACTCCTACGAGCAGTACTTC.